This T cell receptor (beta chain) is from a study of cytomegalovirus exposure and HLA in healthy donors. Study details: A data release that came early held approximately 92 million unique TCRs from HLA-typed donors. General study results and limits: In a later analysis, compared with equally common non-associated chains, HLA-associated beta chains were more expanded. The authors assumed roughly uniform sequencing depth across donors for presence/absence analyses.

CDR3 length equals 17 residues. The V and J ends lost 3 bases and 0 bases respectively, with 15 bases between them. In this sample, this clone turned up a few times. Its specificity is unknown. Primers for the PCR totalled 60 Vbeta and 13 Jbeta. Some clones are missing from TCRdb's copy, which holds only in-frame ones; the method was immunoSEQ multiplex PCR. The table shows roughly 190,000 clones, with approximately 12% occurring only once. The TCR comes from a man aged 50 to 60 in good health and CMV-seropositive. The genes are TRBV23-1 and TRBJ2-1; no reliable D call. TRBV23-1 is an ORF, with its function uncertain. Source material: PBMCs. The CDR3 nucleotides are TGCGCCAGCAGTCACTCTGCGCGAGTCTACTCCTACAATGAGCAGTTCTTC. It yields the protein CASSHSARVYSYNEQFF.